This entry is about one T cell receptor beta chain. This clone's antigen is unknown. Per the germline V gene, SGDLS is the CDR1 and YYNGEE is the CDR2. Including cysteine and phenylalanine, the CDR3 has 17 amino acids. The record lacks a DNA sequence. The data belong to a study of CXCR3-negative and CXCR3-positive naive CD8 T cells (dated by TCRdb to the late 2010s). Describing the broader study: In total, about 135 million TRB reads were obtained, or roughly 1.5 +/- 0.3 million reads per library. The diversity and physicochemical repertoire analyses included eleven to twelve donors pooled from two independent experiments. Naive subsets from 5 or 6 donors and memory cells from 3 donors were included in the TRBV-TRBJ cluster analysis. The investigation overall reported the following: Naive CXCR3-negative and CXCR3-positive cells from the same donor showed similar TRBV-TRBJ usage, whereas memory cells showed distinct patterns. Freshly isolated PBMCs were used for most assays because CXCR3 expression partially decreased after cryopreservation. Because surface CD5, which has been linked to self-reactivity in mice, was comparable between naive subsets, TCR interaction strength was also inferred from TRB CDR3 physicochemical properties. Compared with CXCR3-negative naive cells, CXCR3-positive naive cells had TRB CDR3s with higher hydrophobicity (lower Kidera factor 4), lower energy, and higher strength and volume indices. Both naive subsets had comparably high repertoire diversity, while memory CD8+ T cells had much lower repertoire diversity.

Each CD8+ T cell subset was flow-sorted in triplicate, and around 300,000 cells per subset were placed directly into RLT lysis buffer. To keep memory contaminants out, a stringent definition of naive CD8+ T cells was applied: CD45RO-CCR7+CD27+CD95-. Peripheral blood mononuclear cells were isolated from buffy coats by standard density gradient centrifugation. Naive CXCR3-negative and CXCR3-positive CD8+ T cells were flow-sorted on a FACSAria III. Total RNA was extracted from sorted cells using an RNeasy Mini Kit. Sequenced using a NextSeq 550. The Human TCR Profiling Kit (MiLaboratory) was used to prepare UMI-labeled 5' RACE TRB cDNA libraries. The full amount of extracted RNA was used for cDNA synthesis, and the full amount of resulting cDNA was used for PCR amplification. The libraries were made side by side, with each library going through the same number of PCR cycles. On the study's bioinformatics: About 50,000 +/- 10,000 unique UMI-labeled TRB cDNA molecules per library were extracted with MIGEC and MiXCR, with at least two reads per UMI required. An average of roughly 40,000 +/- 10,000 functional in-frame TRB CDR3 nucleotide clonotypes without stop codons was found per library. After each sample was downsampled to 5000 UMI-labeled TRB molecules, VDJtools was used to calculate diversity metrics such as normalized Shannon-Wiener and Chao1. For the central five CDR3 residues, VDJtools calculated physicochemical properties weighted by clonotype size, namely interaction energy, strength, volume and Kidera factor 4. TCRdb reanalyzed the reads, keeping one entry per CDR3 protein sequence and omitting DNA. The V and J calls come from TCRdb's annotation, not from the publication. This sample's table contains more than 80,000 distinct CDR3 sequences. The leading ten clones occupy 0.8% to 0.85% of the sample.

The chain couples TRBV9 to TRBJ2-1; lacking DNA, the TRBD2 call made by TCRdb goes unchecked. Sequencing used naive CXCR3+ CD8+ T cells from blood. In the paper's terms, the cell subset or site label means: CD45RO-CCR7+CD27+CD95- naive CD8+ T cells expressing CXCR3 (TNR3+). The sequence derives from a human donor in good health. Some clones in this sample may be carry-over from other donors' samples. The CDR3 sequence is CASSPEISAGGRREQFF.